The 30 T cell receptor beta chains reported below all come from one sample, sequenced in a study of blood T cells in healthy people across ages. The authors ran a second PCR of about 7 to 12 cycles using a sample-barcoded 5' primer and a J-beta primer mix. In TCRdb, the 5' RACE reads were re-called with MiXCR into one record per CDR3 protein. The data hold roughly 900,000 distinct CDR3 sequences, with under 50% observed a single time. The sample comprised blood. These receptors originate from a man aged 25 to 40 in good health.

This clonotype was detected only once. The V and J genes are TRBV3-1 and TRBJ2-5, with a tentative D call TRBD2 (6 bases). Germline CDR1 reads LGHDT; CDR2 reads YNNKEL (reference sequence). This CDR3 is 16 amino acids long. V lost 0 bases to trimming and J lost 2 bases, with 13 bases between them. The CDR3 protein is CASSQDPGLIQETQYF. The CDR3 DNA follows: TGTGCCAGCAGCCAAGATCCCGGACTAATACAAGAGACCCAGTACTTC.

This clonotype came up a few times. This sequence joins TRBV20-1 and TRBJ2-7; 7 nucleotides line up with TRBD1. Trimming took 6 bases from V and 2 from J; bases not matched to a gene: 7. CDR3 length: 13 amino acids. CDR1 DFQATT and CDR2 SNEGSKA come from the germline V gene (reference sequence). CDR3 residues: CSALTGSAYEQYF. The DNA of the CDR3 is TGCAGTGCCCTGACAGGGAGCGCCTACGAGCAGTACTTC.

The sample holds a few counts of this clonotype. V usage is TRBV7-8 and J usage is TRBJ2-5; D possibly corresponds to TRBD2 (6 bases). This CDR3 is built from 15 residues. Per germline, CDR1 SGHVS and CDR2 FQNEAQ. Trimming cost V 5 bases and J 2 bases, with 15 bases left between them. CDR3 in amino acids: CASSPPLAAQETQYF. In DNA, the CDR3 is TGTGCCAGCAGCCCACCCTTAGCGGCGCAAGAGACCCAGTACTTC.

The CDR3 protein is CASSFGQTANEQFF. In DNA form, the CDR3 reads TGTGCCAGCAGTTTCGGACAGACTGCCAATGAGCAGTTCTTC. J is TRBJ2-1 and V is TRBV28, with TRBD1 as a possible D gene (6 bases). Germline CDR1 and CDR2: MDHEN and SYDVKM. The CDR3 loop spans 14 amino acids. The ends were cut back, 3 bases at V and 6 bases at J, with 12 bases in the middle.

This clonotype has just a few counts. This rearrangement joins TRBV7-2 to TRBJ2-4; possibly TRBD1 or TRBD2 for D (6 bases each). The CDR3 consists of 19 residues. Germline CDR1 is SGHTA and CDR2 is FQGNSA. Between the trimmed V and J ends, which lost 5 bases and 1 base, there was a span of 24 bases. The CDR3 protein is CASSPSFGGHNPAKNIQYF. Written as DNA, the CDR3 is TGTGCCAGCAGCCCATCCTTCGGGGGACATAACCCGGCCAAAAACATTCAGTACTTC. Filled out from reference TRBV7-2 and TRBJ2-4, the complete variable domain reads GAGVSQSPSNKVTEKGKDVELRCDPISGHTALYWYRQSLGQGLEFLIYFQGNSAPDKSGLPSDRFSAERTGGSVSTLTIQRTQQEDSAVYLCASSPSFGGHNPAKNIQYFGAGTRLSVL.

The V and J genes are TRBV4-2 and TRBJ2-1; D might be TRBD1 (5 bases). Germline loops: CDR1 LGHNA, CDR2 YNFKEQ. This CDR3 comprises 17 residues. V lost 6 bases, J lost 0 bases, and 18 bases lay in between. This CDR3 reads CASSPPQGLGSYNEQFF. As DNA, the CDR3 is TGTGCCAGCAGTCCCCCCCAGGGTTTGGGCTCCTACAATGAGCAGTTCTTC.

DNA for the CDR3: TGTGCCACCAGCAGAGAACGAGGACAGCAGACCCAGTACTTC. Translated: CATSRERGQQTQYF. The gene calls are TRBV15 and TRBJ2-5, with a weak D call TRBD1 (6 bases). The CDR3 runs 14 residues. Germline V lookup: CDR1 LNHNV, CDR2 YYDKDF (reference sequence). The V end was cut by 0 bases, the J end by 6 bases, with 11 bases between.

This clonotype has a handful of counts. This chain links TRBV7-9 with TRBJ2-5; D ambiguous. Germline CDR1 SEHNR, CDR2 FQNEAQ (reference sequence). The CDR3 is made up of 14 amino acids. V lost 5 bases and J 5 bases, leaving 15 bases between the germline ends. The CDR3 spells CASSKVTLGETQYF. For the CDR3, the DNA is TGTGCCAGCAGCAAAGTAACCCTTGGGGAGACCCAGTACTTC.

This clonotype was counted ten times or more. The V call is TRBV7-2, the J call TRBJ2-3, with D maybe TRBD2 (6 bases). The V end was cut by 7 bases, the J end by 7 bases, with 18 bases between. This CDR3 contains 14 residues. Germline lookup yields CDR1 SGHTA and CDR2 FQGNSA. The CDR3 reads CASTGAGPSHTQYF. The CDR3, as DNA: TGTGCCAGCACCGGGGCGGGGCCTTCACATACGCAGTATTTT.

V usage is TRBV5-6 and J usage is TRBJ1-2; D perhaps matches TRBD1 (5 bases). The V gene's germline CDR1 is SGHDT and CDR2 YYEEEE. This CDR3 comprises 13 residues. V was shortened by 6 bases and J by 5 bases, with 14 bases between the two germline ends. CDR3 loop: CASKWQDNYGYTF. CDR3 coding DNA: TGTGCCAGCAAATGGCAGGACAATTATGGCTACACCTTC.

This clonotype came up many times. This chain links TRBV4-3 with TRBJ1-1, with D possibly matching TRBD1 (5 bases). The CDR3 length is 13 residues. Per germline, CDR1 LGHNA and CDR2 YSLEER. Trimming stripped 0 bases from V and 5 bases from J, with 7 bases between. CDR3 DNA: TGCGCCAGCAGCCAAGAGGGGGGAACTGAAGCTTTCTTT. Its protein product is CASSQEGGTEAFF.

This chain uses TRBV20-1 with TRBJ2-3; tentatively, D is TRBD1 (6 bases). V shed 7 bases and J shed 7 bases, with 18 bases lying between them. There are 13 residues in the CDR3. CDR1 and CDR2 (germline): DFQATT, SNEGSKA (reference sequence). The CDR3 here is CSGGQGRGNTQYF. The CDR3 DNA reads as TGCAGTGGGGGGCAGGGACGGGGCAATACGCAGTATTTT.

The rearrangement links TRBV4-3 to TRBJ2-6, with D possibly TRBD1 on 5 matching bases. Trimming stripped 5 bases from V and 2 bases from J, with 19 bases between. This CDR3 has 18 amino acids. Germline V gives CDR1 LGHNA, CDR2 YSLEER. The CDR3 DNA follows: TGCGCCAGCAGCGCAGGGTTCTTTACGGAAGCTGGGGCCAACGTCCTGACTTTC. Translated: CASSAGFFTEAGANVLTF.

This clonotype came up a few times. This rearrangement joins TRBV6-5 to TRBJ2-1; D is perhaps TRBD1 (7 bases). Trimming removed 6 bases at V and 9 bases at J, with 12 bases between. Germline V lookup: CDR1 MNHEY, CDR2 SVGAGI. CDR3 size: 12 residues. CDR3 nucleotide sequence: TGTGCCAGCAGGAACCAGGGGGGTGAGCAGTTCTTC. This sequence encodes CASRNQGGEQFF.

This clonotype was found once. A much larger clonotype is one base distant, so this may be a read error. The chain carries TRBV5-5 and TRBJ2-6; TRBD1 agrees at 10 bases. CDR1 is SGHKS and CDR2 is YYEKEE in the germline V gene (reference sequence). The CDR3 runs 20 residues. CDR3 protein: CASSLAARTGGFSGANVQTF. The CDR3 region has the DNA TGTGCCAGCAGCTTGGCCGCTAGGACAGGGGGATTTTCTGGGGCCAACGTCCAGACTTTC.

This clonotype was detected ten times or more. The chain combines TRBV29-1 with TRBJ2-7, with D hard to call. Germline values: CDR1 SQVTM, CDR2 ANQGSEA. The CDR3 extends over 13 amino acids. Trimming cost V 4 bases and J 2 bases, with 12 bases left between them. CDR3 residues: CSVVSEKTYEQYF. As DNA, the CDR3 is TGCAGCGTTGTTTCGGAGAAGACCTACGAGCAGTACTTC.

V and J are TRBV7-2 and TRBJ1-2; TRBD1 might be the D (5 bases). The length of the CDR3 is 14 residues. V was shortened by 8 bases and J by 4 bases, with 17 bases between the two germline ends. Germline loops: CDR1 SGHTA, CDR2 FQGNSA. CDR3 loop: CASGRPRASYGYTF. Written as DNA, the CDR3 is TGTGCCAGCGGTCGACCCAGGGCTAGCTATGGCTACACCTTC.

This clonotype was seen a few times. The J gene is TRBJ1-5, the V gene TRBV20-1, with TRBD1 as a possible D gene (5 bases). The germline V and J ends were trimmed by 5 bases and 4 bases, with 6 bases remaining between them. Germline-derived CDR1 and CDR2 are DFQATT and SNEGSKA (reference sequence). The CDR3 length is 11 residues. CDR3 sequence: CSARGNQPQHF. The CDR3 region has the DNA TGCAGTGCTCGGGGGAATCAGCCCCAGCATTTT.

This clonotype has only a few counts. The rearrangement links TRBV3-1 to TRBJ1-2, with a tentative D call TRBD1 (6 bases). CDR1 and CDR2 from the germline V gene are LGHDT and YNNKEL (reference sequence). The V gene lost 4 bases and the J gene lost 7 bases, with 16 bases spanning the gap. The CDR3 loop spans 14 amino acids. The CDR3 is CASSLRTAQGGYTF. The DNA of the CDR3 is TGTGCCAGCAGCCTGAGGACAGCCCAAGGTGGCTACACCTTC.

This clonotype was counted once. The rearrangement links TRBV6-1 to TRBJ2-3; TRBD2 is a possible D gene (5 bases). V was trimmed by 3 bases and J by 8 bases, leaving 12 bases between them. The V gene's germline CDR1 is MNHNS and CDR2 SASEGT. CDR3 size: 13 residues. The DNA for the CDR3 is TGTGCCAGCAGTGACCTTAGGGAGAGTACGCAGTATTTT. This sequence encodes CASSDLRESTQYF.

The genes are TRBV5-1 and TRBJ2-3, with TRBD1 as a possible D gene (5 bases). V was clipped by 7 bases and J by 2 bases, with 11 bases between them. Germline CDR1 is SGHRS and CDR2 is YFSETQ. The length of the CDR3 is 13 residues. The CDR3 DNA sequence: TGCGCCAGCTCCGACAGATTCACAGATACGCAGTATTTT. It specifies CASSDRFTDTQYF.

The sample holds many counts of this clonotype. The chain recombines TRBV5-1 with TRBJ1-1; 7 positions match TRBD1. Germline V gives CDR1 SGHRS, CDR2 YFSETQ. This CDR3 comprises 15 residues. The J segment lost 1 base and the V segment lost 4 bases, leaving 7 bases of the junction unmatched. The CDR3 is CASSPGTVTNTEAFF. CDR3 coding DNA: TGCGCCAGCAGCCCGGGGACAGTCACGAACACTGAAGCTTTCTTT.

This clonotype was counted only a few times. This rearrangement joins TRBV10-3 to TRBJ2-1; a weak D match, TRBD1 (6 bases). Germline V gene lookup returns CDR1 ENHRY and CDR2 SYGVKD. CDR3 size: 15 residues. V lost 0 bases and J 1 base, leaving 7 bases between the germline ends. The CDR3 DNA reads as TGTGCCATCAGTGAGTCGCAGGGGTCCTACAATGAGCAGTTCTTC. Residues: CAISESQGSYNEQFF.

This clonotype has just a few counts. V and J are TRBV9 and TRBJ1-2; D call uncertain. This CDR3 comprises 14 residues. The germline V and J ends were trimmed by 1 base and 6 bases, with 13 bases remaining between them. CDR1 and CDR2 from the germline V gene are SGDLS and YYNGEE. CDR3 in DNA: TGTGCCAGCAGCGTAAATCCCGACCCACATGGCTACACCTTC. Protein sequence: CASSVNPDPHGYTF.

There are a few counts of this clonotype. The rearrangement joins TRBV2 to TRBJ1-4; D ambiguous. Between the trimmed V and J ends, which lost 11 bases and 6 bases, there was a span of 22 bases. Germline CDR1 SNHLY, CDR2 FYNNEI. The CDR3 spans 15 residues. CDR3 sequence: CASSFPGLEDEKLFF. The CDR3 DNA reads as TGTGCCTCAAGTTTTCCGGGCCTAGAGGATGAAAAACTGTTTTTT.

This clonotype has only a few counts. The genes are TRBV5-6 and TRBJ2-1; D gene uncertain. The CDR3 covers 14 residues. V lost 0 bases and J lost 9, with 13 bases in between. Looked up from germline, CDR1 is SGHDT and CDR2 is YYEEEE. CDR3 sequence (DNA): TGTGCCAGCAGCTTGGGGGCCGGGTGGGGTGAGCAGTTCTTC. Its protein is CASSLGAGWGEQFF.

This sequence joins TRBV6-1 and TRBJ1-1; no clear D. The V and J ends lost 4 bases and 0 bases respectively, with 12 bases between them. The CDR3 extends over 15 amino acids. CDR1 MNHNS and CDR2 SASEGT come from the germline V gene. CDR3 residues: CASSATSWMNTEAFF. As DNA, the CDR3 is TGTGCCAGCAGTGCGACAAGTTGGATGAACACTGAAGCTTTCTTT.

Only a few counts were recorded for this clonotype. The chain recombines TRBV15 with TRBJ2-5; D assignment may be TRBD1 or TRBD2 (5 bases each). The V gene's germline CDR1 is LNHNV and CDR2 YYDKDF (reference sequence). Trimming cost V 1 base and J 11 bases, with 20 bases left between them. This CDR3 has 15 amino acids. For the CDR3, the DNA is TGTGCCACCAGCAGAGTTTGGGGGTTTAACCCGAAGCAGTACTTC. Translation gives CATSRVWGFNPKQYF.

The gene calls are TRBV29-1 and TRBJ1-1, with D uncertain. V gave up 7 bases and J gave up 1 base, with 10 bases separating them. CDR3 length: 12 residues. Germline CDR1 reads SQVTM; CDR2 reads ANQGSEA. The CDR3 DNA reads as TGCAGCGACCAACGGGGGAACACTGAAGCTTTCTTT. It encodes CSDQRGNTEAFF.

The chain links TRBV2 to TRBJ2-5; D gene uncertain. V shed 6 bases and J shed 1 base, with 12 bases lying between them. The CDR3 loop spans 14 amino acids. Germline V gives CDR1 SNHLY, CDR2 FYNNEI. This CDR3 is CASRPVRTQETQYF. The CDR3 coding sequence is TGTGCCAGCAGGCCGGTCCGGACCCAAGAGACCCAGTACTTC.